This T cell receptor beta chain was profiled in a study of T cell responses to AZD1222 COVID-19 vaccine. The ends were cut back, 2 bases at V and 3 bases at J, with 7 bases in the middle. The CDR3 is 13 amino acids. Germline CDR1 and CDR2: KGHSH and LQKENI. Some clones are missing from TCRdb's copy, which holds only in-frame ones; the method was immunoSEQ multiplex PCR. The table has some 87,000 clones, more than 75% seen once. This specimen consisted of peripheral blood, obtained on day 0 of MenACWY control vaccination. The sequence was obtained from an adult in good health. The chain combines TRBV18 with TRBJ1-1; D perhaps matches TRBD1 (6 bases). The CDR3 DNA reads as TGTGCCAGCTCACCAGCAGGGGACACTGAAGCTTTCTTT. It encodes CASSPAGDTEAFF.